This T cell receptor (beta chain) comes out of a study of glioma-infiltrating T cells after dendritic cell vaccination. Study at large: Patients had newly diagnosed or recurrent glioblastoma and received dendritic cell vaccines. Three intradermal dendritic cell vaccine injections were given every two weeks. Broader study findings: TCR clonality showed no direct relationship with survival.

Germline assignment: CDR1 SGHDT and CDR2 YYEEEE. The CDR3 totals 12 residues. V was trimmed by 3 bases and J by 4 bases, leaving 7 bases between them. In regard to this clone: Its antigen is not identified.

Using immunoSEQ multiplex PCR, the repertoire was profiled, and TCRdb retains in-frame clones only, with some absent. There are fewer than 85,000 clones in the sample; 82% occur only once, and 2.1% lies in the top ten. Patients had residual fresh-frozen tumor tissue and more than two years of survival data. The sequences come from blood, collected before dendritic cell vaccination. The chain has TRBV5-6 and TRBJ1-2; D gene unclear. This clonotype originated in a human donor with glioblastoma. The CDR3 spells CASSSDTYGYTF. The DNA of the CDR3 is TGTGCCAGCAGCTCTGACACCTATGGCTACACCTTC.